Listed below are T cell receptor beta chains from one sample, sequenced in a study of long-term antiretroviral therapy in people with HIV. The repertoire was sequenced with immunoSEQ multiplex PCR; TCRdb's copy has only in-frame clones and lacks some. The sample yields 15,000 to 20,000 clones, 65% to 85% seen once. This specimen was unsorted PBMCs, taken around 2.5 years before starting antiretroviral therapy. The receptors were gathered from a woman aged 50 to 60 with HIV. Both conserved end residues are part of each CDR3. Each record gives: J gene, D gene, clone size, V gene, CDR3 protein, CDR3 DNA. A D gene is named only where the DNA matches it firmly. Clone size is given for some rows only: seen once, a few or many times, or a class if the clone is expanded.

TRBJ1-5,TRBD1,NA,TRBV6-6,CASSLGQGRNQPQHF,TGTGCCAGCAGTTTGGGACAGGGGAGGAATCAGCCCCAGCATTTT
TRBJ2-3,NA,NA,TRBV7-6,CASSKGYTDTQYF,TGTGCCAGCAGCAAAGGGTACACAGATACGCAGTATTTT
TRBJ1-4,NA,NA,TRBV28,CASSTRGHSPDEKLFF,TGTGCCAGCAGTACACGGGGCCATAGTCCTGATGAAAAACTGTTTTTT
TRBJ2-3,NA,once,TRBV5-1,CASSRSTDTQYF,TGCGCCAGCAGCAGAAGCACAGATACGCAGTATTTT
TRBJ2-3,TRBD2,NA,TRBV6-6,CASSSRDYTDTQYF,TGTGCCAGCAGTTCTCGGGACTACACAGATACGCAGTATTTT
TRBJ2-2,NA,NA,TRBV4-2,CASSQADTGELFF,TGTGCCAGCAGCCAAGCAGACACCGGGGAGCTGTTTTTT
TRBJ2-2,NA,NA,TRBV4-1,CASSQSGVNTGELFF,TGCGCCAGCAGCCAGTCGGGAGTGAACACCGGGGAGCTGTTTTTT
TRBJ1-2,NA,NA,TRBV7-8,CASSLETGSNYGYTF,TGTGCCAGCAGCTTAGAAACAGGGAGTAACTATGGCTACACCTTC
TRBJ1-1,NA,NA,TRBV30,CAWAGAEAFF,TGTGCCTGGGCCGGGGCTGAAGCTTTCTTT
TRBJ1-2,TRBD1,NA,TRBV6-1,CASSAGQGRNGYTF,TGTGCCAGCAGTGCAGGACAGGGGAGAAACGGCTACACCTTC
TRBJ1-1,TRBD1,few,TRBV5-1,CASSPARDRANTEAFF,TGCGCCAGCAGCCCCGCTCGGGACAGGGCGAACACTGAAGCTTTCTTT
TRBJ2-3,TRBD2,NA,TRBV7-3,CASSSSGGAGTQYF,TGTGCCAGCAGCTCCAGCGGGGGGGCCGGTACGCAGTATTTT
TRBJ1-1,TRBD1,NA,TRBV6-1,CASSVPLGTAPTNTEAFF,TGTGCCAGCAGTGTCCCCCTAGGGACAGCGCCGACGAACACTGAAGCTTTCTTT
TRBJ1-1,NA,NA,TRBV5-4,CASSLTQGMNTEAFF,TGTGCCAGCAGCCTCACACAGGGAATGAACACTGAAGCTTTCTTT
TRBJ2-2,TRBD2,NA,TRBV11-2,CASRDSGTRNTGELFF,TGTGCCAGCAGGGATTCCGGGACTAGAAACACCGGGGAGCTGTTTTTT
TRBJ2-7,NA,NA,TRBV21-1,CASSKVDPGRYEQYF,TGTGCCAGCAGCAAAGTAGACCCCGGCCGCTACGAGCAGTACTTC
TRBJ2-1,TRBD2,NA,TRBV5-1,CASSPSSAGGVNNEQFF,TGCGCCAGCAGCCCATCCTCAGCGGGGGGAGTCAACAATGAGCAGTTCTTC
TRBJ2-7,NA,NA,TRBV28,CASSLTEKTYEQYF,TGTGCCAGCAGTTTAACGGAAAAAACCTACGAGCAGTACTTC
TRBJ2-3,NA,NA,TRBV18,CASSPSGPRTDTQYF,TGTGCCAGCTCACCTTCGGGACCCCGCACAGATACGCAGTATTTT
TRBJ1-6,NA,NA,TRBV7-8,CASRPGSSYNSPLHF,TGTGCCAGCAGGCCCGGGAGCTCCTATAATTCACCCCTCCACTTT
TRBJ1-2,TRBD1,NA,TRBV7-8,CASSLTGQGNYGYTF,TGTGCCAGCAGCTTGACGGGACAGGGGAACTATGGCTACACCTTC
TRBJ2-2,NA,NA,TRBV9,CASSVVVSPRAGELFF,TGTGCCAGCAGCGTAGTCGTCTCCCCGAGGGCCGGGGAGCTGTTTTTT
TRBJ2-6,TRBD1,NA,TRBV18,CASSPGTGTGANVLTF,TGTGCCAGCTCACCCGGGACAGGGACTGGGGCCAACGTCCTGACTTTC
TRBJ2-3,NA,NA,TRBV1,CTSSQDRTTDTQYF,TGCACCAGCAGCCAAGATCGCACCACAGATACGCAGTATTTT
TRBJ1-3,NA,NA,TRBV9,CASSVERANPSGNTIYF,TGTGCCAGCAGCGTAGAGCGGGCGAATCCTTCTGGAAACACCATATATTTT
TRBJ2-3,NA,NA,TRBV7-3,CASSESRGTATDTQYF,TGTGCCAGCAGTGAGTCACGGGGGACCGCCACAGATACGCAGTATTTT
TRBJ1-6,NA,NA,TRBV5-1,CASSPGALDNSPLHF,TGCGCCAGCAGCCCAGGGGCCTTAGATAATTCACCCCTCCACTTT
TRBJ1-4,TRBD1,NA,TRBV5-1,CASSVQGADEKLFF,TGCGCCAGCAGCGTACAGGGGGCGGATGAAAAACTGTTTTTT
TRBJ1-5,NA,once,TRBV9,CASSTRPDQPQHF,TGTGCCAGCAGCACCCGTCCCGATCAGCCCCAGCATTTT
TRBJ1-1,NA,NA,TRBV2,CASEGVAEAFF,TGTGCCAGCGAGGGGGTCGCTGAAGCTTTCTTT
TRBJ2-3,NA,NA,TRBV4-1,CASSQDRALNTDTQYF,TGCGCCAGCAGCCAAGATCGGGCCCTAAACACAGATACGCAGTATTTT
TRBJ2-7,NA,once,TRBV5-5,CASSSGDSAYEQYF,TGTGCCAGCAGCTCAGGGGATTCGGCCTACGAGCAGTACTTC
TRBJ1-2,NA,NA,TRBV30,CAWSVGSDGYTF,TGTGCCTGGAGTGTAGGCAGCGATGGCTACACCTTC
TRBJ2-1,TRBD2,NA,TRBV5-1,CASRLAVNNEQFF,TGCGCCAGCAGACTAGCGGTAAACAATGAGCAGTTCTTC
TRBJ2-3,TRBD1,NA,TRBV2,CASDDRARVSTDTQYF,TGTGCCAGCGATGACAGGGCGAGGGTTAGCACAGATACGCAGTATTTT
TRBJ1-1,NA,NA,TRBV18,CASSPDLNTEAFF,TGTGCCAGCTCACCGGATCTGAACACTGAAGCTTTCTTT
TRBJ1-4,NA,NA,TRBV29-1,CSVVTVNEKLFF,TGCAGCGTTGTGACAGTTAATGAAAAACTGTTTTTT
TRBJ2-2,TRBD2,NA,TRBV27,CASSSPREGTGELFF,TGTGCCAGCAGTTCCCCCAGGGAGGGAACCGGGGAGCTGTTTTTT
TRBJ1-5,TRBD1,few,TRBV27,CASSLASGQGSNQPQHF,TGTGCCAGCAGTCTCGCTTCGGGACAGGGGTCCAATCAGCCCCAGCATTTT
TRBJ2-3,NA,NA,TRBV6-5,CASSSGAGGTDTQYF,TGTGCCAGCAGTTCGGGGGCGGGGGGCACAGATACGCAGTATTTT
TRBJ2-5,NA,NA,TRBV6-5,CASSYSGGGTQYF,TGTGCCAGCAGTTATTCGGGTGGAGGGACCCAGTACTTC
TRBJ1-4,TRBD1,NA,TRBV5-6,CASSLNQGAGEKLFF,TGTGCCAGCAGCTTGAATCAGGGGGCGGGCGAAAAACTGTTTTTT
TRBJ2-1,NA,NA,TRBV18,CASSLGHPSSPNNEQFF,TGTGCCAGCTCATTGGGTCACCCGAGTTCCCCTAACAATGAGCAGTTCTTC
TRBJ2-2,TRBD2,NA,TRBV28,CASKAFGAGDTGELFF,TGTGCCAGCAAAGCTTTCGGGGCGGGGGACACCGGGGAGCTGTTTTTT
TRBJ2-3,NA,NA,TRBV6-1,CASSEPADSDTQYF,TGTGCCAGCAGTGAACCGGCAGACTCAGATACGCAGTATTTT